The sequence of this T cell receptor beta chain was determined in a study of T-cell reconstitution after alpha-beta-depleted transplantation in children. Molecular barcoding with unique molecular identifiers was used for the TCRbeta library. TCRdb independently ran MiXCR on the PCR reads; one entry per CDR3 protein. The sample carries almost 600,000 distinct CDR3 sequences, 27% recorded once. This receptor was taken from a boy under three years old with Wiskott-Aldrich syndrome, due to receive a stem cell transplant. The source was PBMCs, collected before TCRalphabeta/CD19-depleted stem cell transplant.

CDR3 nucleotide sequence: TGCGCCAGCCGACGGACTGAGCCCCCCTACGAGCAGTACTTC. Its translation: CASRRTEPPYEQYF. The chain links TRBV5-1 to TRBJ2-7; D is possibly TRBD2 (5 bases). V shed 7 bases and J shed 2 bases, with 16 bases lying between them. In germline, CDR1 is SGHRS, CDR2 YFSETQ. The CDR3 contains 14 residues.